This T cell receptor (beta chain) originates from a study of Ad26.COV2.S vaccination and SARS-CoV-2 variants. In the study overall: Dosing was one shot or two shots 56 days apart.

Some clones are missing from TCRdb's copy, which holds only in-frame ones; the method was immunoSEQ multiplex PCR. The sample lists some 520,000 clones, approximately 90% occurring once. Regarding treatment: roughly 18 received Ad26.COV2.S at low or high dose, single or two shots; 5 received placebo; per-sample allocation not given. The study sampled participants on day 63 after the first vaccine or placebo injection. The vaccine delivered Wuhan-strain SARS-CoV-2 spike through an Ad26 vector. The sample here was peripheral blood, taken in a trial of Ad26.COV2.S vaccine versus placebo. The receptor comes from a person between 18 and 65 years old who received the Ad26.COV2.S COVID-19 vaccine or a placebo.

The CDR3 DNA is TGTGCCAGCAGTTCGACCTCAGGGAACCGAGGAAACACCATATATTTT. It translates to CASSSTSGNRGNTIYF. The chain joins TRBV28 to TRBJ1-3; tentative D call: TRBD1 (5 bases). The CDR3 extends over 16 amino acids. The germline V gene encodes CDR1 MDHEN and CDR2 SYDVKM. V lost 4 bases and J 4 bases, leaving 17 bases between the germline ends.